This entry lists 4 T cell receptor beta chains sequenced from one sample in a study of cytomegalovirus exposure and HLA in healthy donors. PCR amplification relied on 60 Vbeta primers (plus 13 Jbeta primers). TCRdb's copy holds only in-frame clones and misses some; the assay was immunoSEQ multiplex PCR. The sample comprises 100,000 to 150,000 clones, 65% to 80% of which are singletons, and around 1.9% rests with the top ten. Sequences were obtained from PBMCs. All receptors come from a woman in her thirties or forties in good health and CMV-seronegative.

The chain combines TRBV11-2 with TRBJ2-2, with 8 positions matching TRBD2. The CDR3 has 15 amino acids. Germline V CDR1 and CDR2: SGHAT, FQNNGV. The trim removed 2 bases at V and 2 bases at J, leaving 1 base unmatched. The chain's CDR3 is CASSLSGRNTGELFF. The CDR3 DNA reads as TGTGCCAGCAGCTTAAGCGGGAGAAACACCGGGGAGCTGTTTTTT. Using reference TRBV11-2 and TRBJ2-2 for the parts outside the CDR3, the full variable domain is EAGVAQSPRYKIIEKRQSVAFWCNPISGHATLYWYQQILGQGPKLLIQFQNNGVVDDSQLPKDRFSAERLKGVDSTLKIQPAKLEDSAVYLCASSLSGRNTGELFFGEGSRLTVL.

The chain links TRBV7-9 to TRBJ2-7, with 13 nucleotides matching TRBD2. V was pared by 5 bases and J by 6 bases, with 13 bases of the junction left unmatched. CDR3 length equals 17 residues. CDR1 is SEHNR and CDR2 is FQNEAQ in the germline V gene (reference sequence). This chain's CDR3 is CASSRWKGLAGQGEQYF. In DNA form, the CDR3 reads TGTGCCAGCAGCCGATGGAAGGGACTAGCGGGACAGGGCGAGCAGTACTTC.

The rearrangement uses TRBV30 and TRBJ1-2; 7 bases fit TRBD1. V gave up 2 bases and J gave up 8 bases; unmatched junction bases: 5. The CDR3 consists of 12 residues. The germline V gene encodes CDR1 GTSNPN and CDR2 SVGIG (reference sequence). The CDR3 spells CAWSLQGIGYTF. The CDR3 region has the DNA TGTGCCTGGAGTCTACAGGGGATCGGCTACACCTTC.

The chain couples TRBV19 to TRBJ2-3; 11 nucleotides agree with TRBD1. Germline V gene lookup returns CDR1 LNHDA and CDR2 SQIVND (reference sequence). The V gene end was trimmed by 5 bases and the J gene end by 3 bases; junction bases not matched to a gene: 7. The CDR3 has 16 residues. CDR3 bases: TGTGCCAGTAGTCGGACAGGGGGCTTGGGGACAGATACGCAGTATTTT. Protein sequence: CASSRTGGLGTDTQYF.